Listed here is a single T cell receptor beta chain. This sample is part of a study of blood T cell repertoires in COVID-19. Study summary: Samples representing acute and convalescent COVID-19 were sourced from the United States, Italy and Spain. PBMCs, B-cell-depleted T cells, or T cells provided the cDNA or gDNA that made up the material.

Repertoires were generated with immunoSEQ multiplex PCR, while TCRdb's copy carries only in-frame clones and drops some. The data hold around 300,000 clones, with 88% observed a single time. The V gene lost 4 bases and the J gene lost 4 bases, with 10 bases spanning the gap. The CDR3 extends over 13 amino acids. CDR1 and CDR2 (germline): KGHSH, LQKENI. The sequence came from a woman in her forties or fifties who had recovered from COVID-19. The specimen sequenced was PBMCs or T cells enriched from blood (not recorded which). J is TRBJ2-5 and V is TRBV18; possibly TRBD1 for D (5 bases). Here the CDR3 reads CASSLTVGETQYF. The CDR3, as DNA: TGTGCCAGCTCACTGACAGTTGGAGAGACCCAGTACTTC.